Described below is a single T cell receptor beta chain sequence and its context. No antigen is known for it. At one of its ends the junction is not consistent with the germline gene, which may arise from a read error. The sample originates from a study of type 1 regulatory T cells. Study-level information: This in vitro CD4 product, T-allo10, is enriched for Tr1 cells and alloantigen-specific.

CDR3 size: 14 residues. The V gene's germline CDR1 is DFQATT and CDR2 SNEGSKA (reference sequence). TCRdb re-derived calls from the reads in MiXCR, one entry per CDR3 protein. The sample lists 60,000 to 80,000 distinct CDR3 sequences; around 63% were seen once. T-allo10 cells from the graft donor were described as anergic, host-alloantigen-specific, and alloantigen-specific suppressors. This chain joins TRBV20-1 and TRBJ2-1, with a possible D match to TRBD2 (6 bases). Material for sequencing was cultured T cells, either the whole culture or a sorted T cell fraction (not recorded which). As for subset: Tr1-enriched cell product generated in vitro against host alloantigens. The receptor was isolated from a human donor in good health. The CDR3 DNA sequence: TGCAGTGCTAGAGTGGCGGGGTCCTATAATGAGCAGTTCTTC. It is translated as CSARVAGSYNEQFF.